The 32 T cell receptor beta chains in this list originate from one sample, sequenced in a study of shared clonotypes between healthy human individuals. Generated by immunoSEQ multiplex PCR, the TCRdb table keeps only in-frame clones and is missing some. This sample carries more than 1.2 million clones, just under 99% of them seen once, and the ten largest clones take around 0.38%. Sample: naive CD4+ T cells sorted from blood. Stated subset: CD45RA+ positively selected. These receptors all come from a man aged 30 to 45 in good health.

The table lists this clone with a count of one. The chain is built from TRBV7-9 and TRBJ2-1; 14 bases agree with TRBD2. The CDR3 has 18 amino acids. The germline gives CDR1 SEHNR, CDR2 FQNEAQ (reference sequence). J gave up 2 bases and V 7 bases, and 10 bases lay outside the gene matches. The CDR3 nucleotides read TGTGCCAGCATACAGGGACTAGCGGGAGCCTATCCCTACAATGAGCAGTTCTTC. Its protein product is CASIQGLAGAYPYNEQFF.

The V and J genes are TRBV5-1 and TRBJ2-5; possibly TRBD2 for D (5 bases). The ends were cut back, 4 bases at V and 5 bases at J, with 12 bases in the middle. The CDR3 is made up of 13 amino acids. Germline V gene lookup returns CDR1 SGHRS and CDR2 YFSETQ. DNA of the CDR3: TGCGCCAGCAGCATAGCGTTAGGGGAGACCCAGTACTTC. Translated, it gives CASSIALGETQYF. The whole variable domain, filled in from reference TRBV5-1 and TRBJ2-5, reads KAGVTQTPRYLIKTRGQQVTLSCSPISGHRSVSWYQQTPGQGLQFLFEYFSETQRNKGNFPGRFSGRQFSNSRSEMNVSTLELGDSALYLCASSIALGETQYFGPGTRLLVL.

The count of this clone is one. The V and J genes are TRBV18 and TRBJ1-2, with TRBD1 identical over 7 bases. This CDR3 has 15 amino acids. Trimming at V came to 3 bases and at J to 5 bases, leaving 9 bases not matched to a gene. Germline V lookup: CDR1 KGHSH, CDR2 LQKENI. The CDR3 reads CASSPRTGWDYGYTF. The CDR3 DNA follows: TGTGCCAGCTCACCTAGGACAGGTTGGGATTATGGCTACACCTTC.

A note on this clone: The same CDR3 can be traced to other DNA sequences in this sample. The CDR3 DNA is TGCGCCAGCAGCTCCCAGGGGGAAGAGACCCAGTACTTC. This encodes CASSSQGEETQYF. The chain carries TRBV5-1 and TRBJ2-5, with 7 bases matching TRBD1. Per germline, CDR1 SGHRS and CDR2 YFSETQ. This CDR3 spans 13 amino acids. Trimming at V came to 3 bases and at J to 3 bases, leaving 2 bases not matched to a gene.

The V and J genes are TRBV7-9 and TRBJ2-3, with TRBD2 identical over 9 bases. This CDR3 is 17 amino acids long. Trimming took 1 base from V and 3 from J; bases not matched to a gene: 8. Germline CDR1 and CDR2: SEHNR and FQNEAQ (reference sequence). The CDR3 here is CASSLGLAAPSTDTQYF. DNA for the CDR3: TGTGCCAGCAGCTTAGGACTAGCGGCCCCTTCGACAGATACGCAGTATTTT.

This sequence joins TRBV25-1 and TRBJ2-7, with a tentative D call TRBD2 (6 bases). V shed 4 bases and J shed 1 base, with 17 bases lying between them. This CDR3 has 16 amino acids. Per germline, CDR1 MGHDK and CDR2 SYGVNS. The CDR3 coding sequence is TGTGCCAGCAGTGGGGGCGGGGCTATCGATTCCTACGAGCAGTACTTC. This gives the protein CASSGGGAIDSYEQYF.

In nucleotides, the CDR3 is TGTGCCAGCAGCGTAGTAGGGTCGAGCACCGGGGAGCTGTTTTTT. Translating it yields CASSVVGSSTGELFF. This sequence joins TRBV9 and TRBJ2-2; D unresolved. The CDR3 is 15 residues long. CDR1 is SGDLS, CDR2 YYNGEE, per germline. Trimming stripped 0 bases from V and 4 bases from J, with 10 bases between.

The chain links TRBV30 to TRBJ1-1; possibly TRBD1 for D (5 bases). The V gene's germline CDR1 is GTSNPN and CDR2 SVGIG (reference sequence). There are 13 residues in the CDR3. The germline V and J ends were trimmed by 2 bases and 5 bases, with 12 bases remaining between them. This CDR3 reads CAWSPGTATEAFF. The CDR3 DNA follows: TGTGCCTGGAGTCCCGGGACGGCTACTGAAGCTTTCTTT. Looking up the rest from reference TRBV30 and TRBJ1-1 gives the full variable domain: SQTIHQWPATLVQPVGSPLSLECTVEGTSNPNLYWYRQAAGRGLQLLFYSVGIGQISSEVPQNLSASRPQDRQFILSSKKLLLSDSGFYLCAWSPGTATEAFFGQGTRLTVV.

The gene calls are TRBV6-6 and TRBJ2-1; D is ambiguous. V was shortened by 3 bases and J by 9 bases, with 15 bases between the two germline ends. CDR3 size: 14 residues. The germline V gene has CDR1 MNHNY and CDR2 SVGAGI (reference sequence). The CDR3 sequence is CASSYYSKESEQFF. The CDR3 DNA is TGTGCCAGCAGTTATTATAGCAAGGAAAGTGAGCAGTTCTTC.

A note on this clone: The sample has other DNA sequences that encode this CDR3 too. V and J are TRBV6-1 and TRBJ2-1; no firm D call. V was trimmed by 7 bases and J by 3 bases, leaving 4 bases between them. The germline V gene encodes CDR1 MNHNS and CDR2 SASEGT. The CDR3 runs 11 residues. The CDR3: CASKNYNEQFF. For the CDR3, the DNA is TGTGCCAGCAAAAACTACAATGAGCAGTTCTTC.

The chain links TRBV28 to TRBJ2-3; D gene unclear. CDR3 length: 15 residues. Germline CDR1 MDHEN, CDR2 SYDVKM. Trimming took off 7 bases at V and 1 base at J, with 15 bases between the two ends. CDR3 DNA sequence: TGTGCCAGCACCTTACAAAGGGCCGGCACAGATACGCAGTATTTT. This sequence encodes CASTLQRAGTDTQYF.

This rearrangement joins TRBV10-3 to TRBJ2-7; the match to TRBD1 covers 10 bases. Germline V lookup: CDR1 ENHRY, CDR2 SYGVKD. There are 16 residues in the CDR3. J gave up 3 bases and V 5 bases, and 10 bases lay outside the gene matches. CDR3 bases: TGTGCCATCAGTCAGGACAGGGGGACCACCAGCTACGAGCAGTACTTC. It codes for CAISQDRGTTSYEQYF.

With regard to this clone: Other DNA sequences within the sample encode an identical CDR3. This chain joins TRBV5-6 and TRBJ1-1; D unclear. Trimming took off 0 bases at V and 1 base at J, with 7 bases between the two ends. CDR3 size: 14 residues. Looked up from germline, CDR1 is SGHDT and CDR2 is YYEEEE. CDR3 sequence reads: CASSLASGNTEAFF. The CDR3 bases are TGTGCCAGCAGCTTGGCCTCGGGGAACACTGAAGCTTTCTTT.

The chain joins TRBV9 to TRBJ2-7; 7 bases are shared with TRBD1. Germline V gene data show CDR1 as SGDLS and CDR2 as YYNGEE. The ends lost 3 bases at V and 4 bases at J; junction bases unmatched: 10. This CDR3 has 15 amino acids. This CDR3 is CASSGNIDRAYEQYF. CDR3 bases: TGTGCCAGCAGCGGAAACATCGACAGGGCTTACGAGCAGTACTTC.

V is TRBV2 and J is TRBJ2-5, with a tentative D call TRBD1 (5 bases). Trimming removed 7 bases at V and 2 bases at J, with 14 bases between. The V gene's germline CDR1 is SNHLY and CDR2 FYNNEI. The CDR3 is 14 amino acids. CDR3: CASTTTRAQETQYF. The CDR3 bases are TGTGCCAGCACTACGACCAGGGCACAAGAGACCCAGTACTTC. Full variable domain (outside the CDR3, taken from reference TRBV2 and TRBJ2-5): EPEVTQTPSHQVTQMGQEVILRCVPISNHLYFYWYRQILGQKVEFLVSFYNNEISEKSEIFDDQFSVERPDGSNFTLKIRSTKLEDSAMYFCASTTTRAQETQYFGPGTRLLVL.

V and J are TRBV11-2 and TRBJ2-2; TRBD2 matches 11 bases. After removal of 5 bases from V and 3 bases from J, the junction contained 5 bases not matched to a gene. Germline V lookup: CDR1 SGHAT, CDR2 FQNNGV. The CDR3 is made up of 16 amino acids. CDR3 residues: CASSLGTSGHTGELFF. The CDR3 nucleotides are TGTGCCAGCAGCCTGGGGACTAGCGGCCACACCGGGGAGCTGTTTTTT.

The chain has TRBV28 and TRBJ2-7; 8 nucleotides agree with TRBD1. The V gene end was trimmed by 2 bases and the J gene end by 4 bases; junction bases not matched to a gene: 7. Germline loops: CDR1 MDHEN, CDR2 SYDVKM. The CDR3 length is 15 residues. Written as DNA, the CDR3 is TGTGCCAGCAGTTTACAACAGGGGGTCGGGTACGAGCAGTACTTC. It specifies CASSLQQGVGYEQYF.

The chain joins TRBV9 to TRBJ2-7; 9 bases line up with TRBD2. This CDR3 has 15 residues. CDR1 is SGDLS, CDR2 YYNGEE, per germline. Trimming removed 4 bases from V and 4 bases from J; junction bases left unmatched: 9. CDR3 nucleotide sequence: TGTGCCAGCAGCCCTAGCGGGGAAGGGCAGTACGAGCAGTACTTC. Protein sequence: CASSPSGEGQYEQYF.

CDR3 DNA: TGCGCCAGCAGCCGCCCAGGGGGCAGCTATGGCTACACCTTC. Its protein is CASSRPGGSYGYTF. The rearrangement links TRBV4-1 to TRBJ1-2; the match to TRBD1 covers 8 bases. The germline CDR1 and CDR2 sequences are MGHRA and YSYEKL. V shed 4 bases and J 4 bases; nucleotides not matched to a gene: 5. This CDR3 is built from 14 residues.

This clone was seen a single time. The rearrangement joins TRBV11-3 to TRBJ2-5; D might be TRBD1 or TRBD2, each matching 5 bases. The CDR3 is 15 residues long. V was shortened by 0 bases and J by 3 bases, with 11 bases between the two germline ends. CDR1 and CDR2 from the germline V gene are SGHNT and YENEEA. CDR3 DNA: TGTGCCAGCAGCTTAGATGGGACGGTCAAAGAGACCCAGTACTTC. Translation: CASSLDGTVKETQYF.

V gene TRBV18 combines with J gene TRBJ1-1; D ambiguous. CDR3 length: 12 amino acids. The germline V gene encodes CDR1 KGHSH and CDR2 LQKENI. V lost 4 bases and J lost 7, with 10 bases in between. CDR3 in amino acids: CASSQRSIEAFF. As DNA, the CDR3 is TGTGCCAGCTCACAGAGATCGATTGAAGCTTTCTTT.

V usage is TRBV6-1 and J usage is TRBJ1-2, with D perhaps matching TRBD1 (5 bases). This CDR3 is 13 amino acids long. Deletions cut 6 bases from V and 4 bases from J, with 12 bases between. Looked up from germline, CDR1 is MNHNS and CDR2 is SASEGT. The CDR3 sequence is CASRWGRTYGYTF. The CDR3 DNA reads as TGTGCCAGCAGATGGGGACGGACCTATGGCTACACCTTC.

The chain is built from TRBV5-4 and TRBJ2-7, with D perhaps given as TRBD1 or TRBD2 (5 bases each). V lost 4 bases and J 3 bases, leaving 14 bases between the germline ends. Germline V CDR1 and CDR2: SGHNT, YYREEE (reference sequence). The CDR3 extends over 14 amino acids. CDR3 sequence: CASSIPGRIYEQYF. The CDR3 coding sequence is TGTGCCAGCAGCATACCGGGACGGATCTACGAGCAGTACTTC.

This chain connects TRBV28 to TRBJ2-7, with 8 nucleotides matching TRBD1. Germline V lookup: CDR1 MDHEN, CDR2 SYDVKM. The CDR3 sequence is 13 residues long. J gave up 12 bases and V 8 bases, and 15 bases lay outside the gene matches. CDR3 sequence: CASWDRIGQRGYF. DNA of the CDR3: TGTGCCAGCTGGGACAGGATCGGCCAGAGGGGGTACTTC.

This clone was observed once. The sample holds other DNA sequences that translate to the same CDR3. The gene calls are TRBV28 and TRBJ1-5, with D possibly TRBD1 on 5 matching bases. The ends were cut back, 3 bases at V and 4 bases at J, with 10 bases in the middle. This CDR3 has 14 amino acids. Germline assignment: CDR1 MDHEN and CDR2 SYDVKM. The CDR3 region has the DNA TGTGCCAGCAGTTTCCCGGGGCGGAATCAGCCCCAGCATTTT. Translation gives CASSFPGRNQPQHF. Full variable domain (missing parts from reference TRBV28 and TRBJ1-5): DVKVTQSSRYLVKRTGEKVFLECVQDMDHENMFWYRQDPGLGLRLIYFSYDVKMKEKGDIPEGYSVSREKKERFSLILESASTNQTSMYLCASSFPGRNQPQHFGDGTRLSIL.

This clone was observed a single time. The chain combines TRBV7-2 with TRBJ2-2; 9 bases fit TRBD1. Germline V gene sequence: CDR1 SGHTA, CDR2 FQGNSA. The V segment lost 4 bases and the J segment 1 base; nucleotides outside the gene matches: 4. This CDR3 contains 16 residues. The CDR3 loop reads CASSSDRGRNTGELFF. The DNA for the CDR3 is TGTGCCAGCAGCTCGGACAGGGGTCGGAACACCGGGGAGCTGTTTTTT.

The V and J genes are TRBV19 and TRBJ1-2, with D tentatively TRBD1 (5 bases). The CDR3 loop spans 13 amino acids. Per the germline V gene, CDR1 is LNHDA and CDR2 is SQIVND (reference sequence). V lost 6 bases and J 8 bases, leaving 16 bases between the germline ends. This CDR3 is CASRGDFTAGYTF. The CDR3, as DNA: TGTGCCAGTAGGGGGGACTTCACGGCCGGCTACACCTTC.

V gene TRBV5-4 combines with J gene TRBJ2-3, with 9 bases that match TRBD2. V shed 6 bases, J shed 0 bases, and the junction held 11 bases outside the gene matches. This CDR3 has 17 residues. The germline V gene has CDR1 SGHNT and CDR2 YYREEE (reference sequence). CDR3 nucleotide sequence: TGTGCCAGCACCCCCGGGACTAGCCGCACTAGCACAGATACGCAGTATTTT. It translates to CASTPGTSRTSTDTQYF. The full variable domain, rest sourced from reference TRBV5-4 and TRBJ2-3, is ETGVTQSPTHLIKTRGQQVTLRCSSQSGHNTVSWYQQALGQGPQFIFQYYREEENGRGNFPPRFSGLQFPNYSSELNVNALELDDSALYLCASTPGTSRTSTDTQYFGPGTRLTVL.

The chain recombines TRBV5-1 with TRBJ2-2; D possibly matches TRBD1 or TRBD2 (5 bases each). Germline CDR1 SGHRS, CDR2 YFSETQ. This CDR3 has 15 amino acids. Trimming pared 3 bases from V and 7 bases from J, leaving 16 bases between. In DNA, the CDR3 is TGCGCCAGCAGCTCCCCCCCCGGGACCTACGGGGAGCTGTTTTTT. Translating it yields CASSSPPGTYGELFF.

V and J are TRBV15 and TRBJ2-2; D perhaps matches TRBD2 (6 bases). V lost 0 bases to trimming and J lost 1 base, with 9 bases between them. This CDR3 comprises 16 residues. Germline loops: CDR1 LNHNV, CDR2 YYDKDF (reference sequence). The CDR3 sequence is CATSRDGGLNTGELFF. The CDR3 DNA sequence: TGTGCCACCAGCAGAGATGGGGGACTGAACACCGGGGAGCTGTTTTTT.

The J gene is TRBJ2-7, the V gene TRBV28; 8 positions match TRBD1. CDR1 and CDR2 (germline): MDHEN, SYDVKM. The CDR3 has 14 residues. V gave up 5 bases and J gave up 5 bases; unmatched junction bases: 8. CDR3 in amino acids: CASSPPPRGHEQYF. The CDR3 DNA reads TGTGCCAGCAGTCCGCCGCCCAGGGGGCACGAGCAGTACTTC.

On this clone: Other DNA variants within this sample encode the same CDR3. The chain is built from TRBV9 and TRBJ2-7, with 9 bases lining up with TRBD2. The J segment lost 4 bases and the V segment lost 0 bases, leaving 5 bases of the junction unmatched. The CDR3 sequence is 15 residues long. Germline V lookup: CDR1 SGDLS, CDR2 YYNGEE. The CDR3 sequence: CASSVGVAGGYEQYF. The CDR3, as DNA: TGTGCCAGCAGCGTAGGAGTCGCGGGAGGGTACGAGCAGTACTTC.